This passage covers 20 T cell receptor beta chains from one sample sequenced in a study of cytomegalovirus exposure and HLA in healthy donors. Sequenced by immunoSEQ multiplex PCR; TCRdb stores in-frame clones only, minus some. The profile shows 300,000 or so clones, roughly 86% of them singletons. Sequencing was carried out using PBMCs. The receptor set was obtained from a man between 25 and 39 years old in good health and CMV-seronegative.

For the CDR3, the DNA is TGTGCCAGCAGCTTGGGGCAACAGGGTCAGATCTCCTACGAGCAGTACTTC. It encodes CASSLGQQGQISYEQYF. The rearrangement links TRBV7-8 to TRBJ2-7; D is possibly TRBD1 (6 bases). V lost 3 bases, J lost 0 bases, and 18 bases lay in between. CDR1 is SGHVS and CDR2 is FQNEAQ in the germline V gene. The CDR3 is 17 residues long.

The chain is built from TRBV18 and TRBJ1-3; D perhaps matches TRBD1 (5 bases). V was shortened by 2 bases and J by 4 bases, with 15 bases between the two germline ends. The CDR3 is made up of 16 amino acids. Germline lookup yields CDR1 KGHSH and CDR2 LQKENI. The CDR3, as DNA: TGTGCCAGCTCACCAGTTCAGGGAATAGGAGGAAACACCATATATTTT. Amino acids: CASSPVQGIGGNTIYF. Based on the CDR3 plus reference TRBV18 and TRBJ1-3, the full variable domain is NAGVMQNPRHLVRRRGQEARLRCSPMKGHSHVYWYRQLPEEGLKFMVYLQKENIIDESGMPKERFSAEFPKEGPSILRIQQVVRGDSAAYFCASSPVQGIGGNTIYFGEGSWLTVV.

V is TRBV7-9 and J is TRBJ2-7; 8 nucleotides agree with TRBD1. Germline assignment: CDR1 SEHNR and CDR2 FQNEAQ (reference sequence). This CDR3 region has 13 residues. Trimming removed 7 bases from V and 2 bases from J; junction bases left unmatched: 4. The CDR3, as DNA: TGTGCCAGCATCGGACAGGGCGCCTACGAGCAGTACTTC. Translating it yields CASIGQGAYEQYF.

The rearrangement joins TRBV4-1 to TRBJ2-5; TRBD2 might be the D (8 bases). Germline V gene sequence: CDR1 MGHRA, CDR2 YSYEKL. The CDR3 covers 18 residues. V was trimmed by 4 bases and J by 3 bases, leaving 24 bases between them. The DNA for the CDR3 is TGCGCCAGCAGCCGGAACAGGGGAAAAGCGGGGGTTGAAGAGACCCAGTACTTC. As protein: CASSRNRGKAGVEETQYF.

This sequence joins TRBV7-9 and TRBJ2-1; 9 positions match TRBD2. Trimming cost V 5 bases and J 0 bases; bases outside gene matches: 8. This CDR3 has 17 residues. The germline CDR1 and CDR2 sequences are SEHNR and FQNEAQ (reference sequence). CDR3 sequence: CASSPSGGLDSYNEQFF. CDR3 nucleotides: TGTGCCAGCAGCCCGAGCGGGGGGCTCGACTCCTACAATGAGCAGTTCTTC.

CDR3 DNA sequence: TGTGCCAGCAGTCCCTCAGGGGTTTATAGCAATCAGCCCCAGCATTTT. Its translation is CASSPSGVYSNQPQHF. The V call is TRBV27, the J call TRBJ1-5; the D gene is possibly TRBD1 (6 bases). This CDR3 comprises 16 residues. Per the germline V gene, CDR1 is MNHEY and CDR2 is SMNVEV (reference sequence). Between the trimmed V and J ends, which lost 5 bases and 0 bases, there was a span of 14 bases.

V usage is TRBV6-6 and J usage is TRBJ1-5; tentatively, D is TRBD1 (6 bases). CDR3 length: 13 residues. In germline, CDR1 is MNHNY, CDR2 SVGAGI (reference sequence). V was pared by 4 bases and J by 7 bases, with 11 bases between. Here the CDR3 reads CASSSGGPQPQHF. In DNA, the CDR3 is TGTGCCAGCAGTTCCGGGGGGCCCCAGCCCCAGCATTTT.

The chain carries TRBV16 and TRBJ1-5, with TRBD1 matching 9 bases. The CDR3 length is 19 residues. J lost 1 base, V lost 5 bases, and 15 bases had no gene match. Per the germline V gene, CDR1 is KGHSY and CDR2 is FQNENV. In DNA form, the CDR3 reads TGTGCCAGCAGCGCAAAAAAGACGGACAGGGGACAAAGCAATCAGCCCCAGCATTTT. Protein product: CASSAKKTDRGQSNQPQHF.

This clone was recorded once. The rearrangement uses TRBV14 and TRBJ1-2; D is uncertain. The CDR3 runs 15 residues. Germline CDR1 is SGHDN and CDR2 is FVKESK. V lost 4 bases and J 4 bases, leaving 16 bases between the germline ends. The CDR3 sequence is CASSPQRGLPYGYTF. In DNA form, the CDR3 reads TGTGCCAGCAGCCCCCAAAGAGGCTTACCCTATGGCTACACCTTC.

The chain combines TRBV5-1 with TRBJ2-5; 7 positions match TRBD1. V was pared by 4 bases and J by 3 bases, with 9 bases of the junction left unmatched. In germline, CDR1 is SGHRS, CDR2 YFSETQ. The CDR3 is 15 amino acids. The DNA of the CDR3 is TGCGCCAGCAGCACCCTAGACAGGGCCAAAGAGACCCAGTACTTC. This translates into CASSTLDRAKETQYF. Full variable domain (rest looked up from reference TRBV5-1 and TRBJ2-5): KAGVTQTPRYLIKTRGQQVTLSCSPISGHRSVSWYQQTPGQGLQFLFEYFSETQRNKGNFPGRFSGRQFSNSRSEMNVSTLELGDSALYLCASSTLDRAKETQYFGPGTRLLVL.

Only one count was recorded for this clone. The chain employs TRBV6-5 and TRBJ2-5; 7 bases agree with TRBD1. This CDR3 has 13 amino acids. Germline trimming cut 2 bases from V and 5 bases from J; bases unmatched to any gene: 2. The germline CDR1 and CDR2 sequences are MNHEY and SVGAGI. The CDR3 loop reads CASSYRGPETQYF. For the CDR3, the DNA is TGTGCCAGCAGTTACAGGGGGCCGGAGACCCAGTACTTC.

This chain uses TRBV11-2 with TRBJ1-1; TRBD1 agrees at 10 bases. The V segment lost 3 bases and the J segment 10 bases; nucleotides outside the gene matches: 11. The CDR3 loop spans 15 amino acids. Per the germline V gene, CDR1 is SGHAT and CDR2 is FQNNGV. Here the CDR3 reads CASSLGPGTGVGAFF. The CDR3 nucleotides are TGTGCCAGCAGCTTGGGACCCGGGACAGGGGTAGGAGCTTTCTTT.

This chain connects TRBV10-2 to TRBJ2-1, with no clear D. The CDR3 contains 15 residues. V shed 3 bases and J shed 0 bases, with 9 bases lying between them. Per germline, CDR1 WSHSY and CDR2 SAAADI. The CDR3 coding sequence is TGCGCCAGCAGTGATGGTAGCACCTCCTACAATGAGCAGTTCTTC. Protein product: CASSDGSTSYNEQFF.

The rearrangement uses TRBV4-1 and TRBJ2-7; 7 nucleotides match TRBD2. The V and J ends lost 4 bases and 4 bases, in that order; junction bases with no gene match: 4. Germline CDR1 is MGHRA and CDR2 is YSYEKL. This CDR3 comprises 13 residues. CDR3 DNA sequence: TGCGCCAGCAGCCGACAACTAGCGTACGAGCAGTACTTC. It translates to CASSRQLAYEQYF.

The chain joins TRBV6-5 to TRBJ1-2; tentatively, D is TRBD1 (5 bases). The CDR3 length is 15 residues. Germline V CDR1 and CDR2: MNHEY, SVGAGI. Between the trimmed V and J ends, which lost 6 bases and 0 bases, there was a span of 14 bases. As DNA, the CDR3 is TGTGCCAGCAGCCGGTCAGGGTTGGCTAACTATGGCTACACCTTC. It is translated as CASSRSGLANYGYTF.

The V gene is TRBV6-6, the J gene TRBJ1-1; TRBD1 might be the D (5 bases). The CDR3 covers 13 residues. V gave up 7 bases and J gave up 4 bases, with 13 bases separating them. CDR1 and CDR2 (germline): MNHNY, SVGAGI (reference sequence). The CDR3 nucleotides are TGTGCCAGCATGAGGGGCGGGGGCACTGAAGCTTTCTTT. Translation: CASMRGGGTEAFF.

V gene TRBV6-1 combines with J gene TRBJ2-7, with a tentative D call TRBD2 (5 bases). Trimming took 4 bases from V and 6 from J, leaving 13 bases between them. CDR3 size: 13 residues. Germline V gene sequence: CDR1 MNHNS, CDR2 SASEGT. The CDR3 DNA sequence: TGTGCCAGCAGTGCCTTACAACGGGGCGAGCAGTACTTC. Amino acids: CASSALQRGEQYF.

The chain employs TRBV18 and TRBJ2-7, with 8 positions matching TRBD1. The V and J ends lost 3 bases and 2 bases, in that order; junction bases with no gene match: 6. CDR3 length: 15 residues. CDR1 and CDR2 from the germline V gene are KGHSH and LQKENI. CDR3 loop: CASSPLQGQAYEQYF. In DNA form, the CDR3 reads TGTGCCAGCTCACCTTTGCAGGGACAGGCCTACGAGCAGTACTTC.

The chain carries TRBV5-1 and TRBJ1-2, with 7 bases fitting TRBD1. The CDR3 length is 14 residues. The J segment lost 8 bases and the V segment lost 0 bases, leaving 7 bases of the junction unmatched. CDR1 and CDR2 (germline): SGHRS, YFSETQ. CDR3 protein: CASSLAGQGGGYTF. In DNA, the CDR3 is TGCGCCAGCAGCTTGGCCGGGCAGGGGGGAGGCTACACCTTC.

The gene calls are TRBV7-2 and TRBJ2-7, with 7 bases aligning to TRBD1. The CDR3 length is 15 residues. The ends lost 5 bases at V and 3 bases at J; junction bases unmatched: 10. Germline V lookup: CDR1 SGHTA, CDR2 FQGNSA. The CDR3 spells CASSKDRAWSYEQYF. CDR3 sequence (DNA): TGTGCCAGCAGCAAAGACAGGGCTTGGAGCTACGAGCAGTACTTC.